A single sample gave rise to the 8 T cell receptor beta chains below, sequenced in a study of cytomegalovirus exposure and HLA in healthy donors. Primers for the PCR totalled 60 Vbeta and 13 Jbeta. Profiled with immunoSEQ multiplex PCR; TCRdb holds only in-frame clones, not every one. The sample contains fewer than 200,000 clones, around 75% of which appear only once. The sequencing sample was made of PBMCs. The receptors shown here come from a female donor in good health and CMV-seronegative.

The rearrangement uses TRBV23-1 and TRBJ2-7, with D possibly being TRBD2 (6 bases). TRBV23-1 has ORF status, its function being uncertain. The V gene lost 7 bases and the J gene lost 0 bases, with 19 bases spanning the gap. CDR3 length: 16 amino acids. CDR3 in amino acids: CASKQTTDGSSYEQYF. In DNA, the CDR3 is TGCGCCAGCAAACAAACTACCGACGGGAGCTCCTACGAGCAGTACTTC.

The rearrangement joins TRBV27 to TRBJ1-3; 7 bases align to TRBD1. The germline V gene has CDR1 MNHEY and CDR2 SMNVEV (reference sequence). This CDR3 is 17 amino acids long. The V gene end was trimmed by 3 bases and the J gene end by 2 bases; junction bases not matched to a gene: 10. CDR3 loop: CASSFYAPDRTGNTIYF. For the CDR3, the DNA is TGTGCCAGCAGTTTTTACGCCCCGGACAGGACTGGAAACACCATATATTTT.

The V call is TRBV16, the J call TRBJ2-7; the D gene is possibly TRBD2 (5 bases). V was pared by 2 bases and J by 5 bases, with 16 bases between. CDR1 and CDR2 (germline): KGHSY, FQNENV. The CDR3 is 15 amino acids. Written as DNA, the CDR3 is TGTGCCAGCAGCCAAAAGGGATATCCCGGGGACGAGCAGTACTTC. Amino acids: CASSQKGYPGDEQYF.

The chain combines TRBV28 with TRBJ2-1; D call uncertain. CDR3 size: 13 residues. Trimming took off 5 bases at V and 6 bases at J, with 11 bases between the two ends. Germline CDR1 reads MDHEN; CDR2 reads SYDVKM. The chain's CDR3 is CASSSFPVNEQFF. CDR3 DNA: TGTGCCAGCAGTAGTTTTCCGGTCAATGAGCAGTTCTTC.

This chain uses TRBV28 with TRBJ1-2; D ambiguous. V was shortened by 4 bases and J by 5 bases, with 11 bases between the two germline ends. From germline, CDR1 is MDHEN and CDR2 SYDVKM. The CDR3 loop spans 13 amino acids. CDR3 protein: CASSSGWEYGYTF. The CDR3 DNA sequence: TGTGCCAGCAGTTCGGGATGGGAGTATGGCTACACCTTC.

V is TRBV25-1 and J is TRBJ2-2; perhaps TRBD2 as D (5 bases). Trimming pared 8 bases from V and 6 bases from J, leaving 10 bases between. The CDR3 runs 12 residues. Germline loops: CDR1 MGHDK, CDR2 SYGVNS. CDR3 DNA sequence: TGTGCCAGCGAACTAGTGTCCGGGGAGCTGTTTTTT. This encodes CASELVSGELFF.

The chain employs TRBV7-7 and TRBJ2-3; no reliable D call. Germline V gene lookup returns CDR1 SSHAT and CDR2 FNYEAQ (reference sequence). The CDR3 contains 15 residues. V shed 5 bases and J shed 0 bases, with 12 bases lying between them. The CDR3 sequence: CASSPGVTSTDTQYF. The CDR3 bases are TGTGCCAGCAGCCCCGGAGTGACTAGCACAGATACGCAGTATTTT.

This clone was counted a single time. The chain combines TRBV12-5 with TRBJ2-2; 11 nucleotides match TRBD2. The germline V gene encodes CDR1 LGHNT and CDR2 FRNRAP. Trimming at V came to 0 bases and at J to 5 bases, leaving 8 bases not matched to a gene. The CDR3 contains 18 residues. CDR3 DNA: TGTGCTAGTGGTTTGGTATCTAGCGGGAGGACCCATACCGGGGAGCTGTTTTTT. Translation: CASGLVSSGRTHTGELFF. Variable domain in full (rest from reference TRBV12-5 and TRBJ2-2): DARVTQTPRHKVTEMGQEVTMRCQPILGHNTVFWYRQTMMQGLELLAYFRNRAPLDDSGMPKDRFSAEMPDATLATLKIQPSEPRDSAVYFCASGLVSSGRTHTGELFFGEGSRLTVL.